This T cell receptor (beta chain) came from a study of blood T cell repertoires in COVID-19 (dated by TCRdb to the early 2020s). Notes on the research overall: The collaborator samples originated in the United States, Italy and Spain and spanned the acute and convalescent phases of COVID-19. The prospective study material was composed of cDNA or gDNA derived from T cells, B-cell-depleted T cells, or PBMCs. Subjects who had been exposed to COVID-19, were actively infected with it, or had recovered from it provided the deeply sampled blood TCRbeta repertoires that made up the dataset. The repertoires were released in a freely available public database meant as a resource for research on the immune response to SARS-CoV-2. The samples were drawn from two sources: the first 160 participants of the ongoing ImmuneRACE study, and over 950 subjects contributed by 6 global collaborators. Nearly every sample came with metadata listing a de-identified subject ID, COVID-19 status, age in years and sex. HLA class I and class II types, where available, came from metadata supplied by the sample provider rather than from assay-based typing. What the work shows at the level of the full study, not this receptor alone: How much clinical and demographic metadata was included differed by source and by participant, and the metadata was provided uncurated.

Details on this clone: Its target antigen remains unknown. Per-base qualities were not stored, and no clone one base away is much larger.

TCRbeta CDR3 regions were amplified from genomic DNA using the immunoSEQ Assay, a bias-controlled multiplex PCR. In the original analysis: The number of nucleated cells in each sample was estimated by amplification of reference gene primers within the assay. To quantify the absolute abundance of each unique TCRbeta CDR3 rearrangement, sequence reads were collapsed and filtered. Productive Simpson clonality was computed per sample as the square root of Simpson's diversity index over productive rearrangements. TCRdb provides this immuneACCESS table in a form limited to in-frame rearrangements. Some clones are lacking; in checked studies, under half of them reflect an unresolved V gene, and why the rest are absent is not known. For V, J and clone size, that table is used; D and trimming come from the DNA. In this sample the table shows 450,000 to 500,000 clones, around 85% of which occur a single time. Of the sample, about 3% falls within the top ten clones.

The CDR3, cysteine through phenylalanine, is 17 amino acids long. The kept DNA is CDR3 alone, 51 bases in frame from the first base. The germline V end is reduced by 6 bases and the J end by 2 bases; junction bases left unmatched: 11. From a lookup of the germline V gene, CDR1 and CDR2 are WSHSY and SAAADI. Each collaborating institution followed its own protocols to collect whole blood in K2EDTA tubes. For TCRbeta analysis, collaborators shipped samples in one of three forms: frozen whole blood, isolated PBMCs, or DNA extracted from either of those sample types. The origin of this receptor is a human donor in a cohort sampled during active COVID-19. The rearranged segments are TRBV10-2 and TRBJ2-5; 11 bases in between match TRBD2. The sequenced material came from peripheral blood. The sequence in DNA is TGCGCCAGCAGCTCACTAGCGGGAGTTGGGGGGCAAGAGACCCAGTACTTC. This gives the protein CASSSLAGVGGQETQYF.